Presented here are 26 T cell receptor beta chains from one specimen sequenced in a study of a mutant IDH1 vaccine in newly diagnosed glioma. The protocol was immunoSEQ multiplex PCR, while the TCRdb copy is restricted to in-frame clones and leaves out a portion. Among tens of thousands of clones, 82% were seen once, and the ten largest hold around a sixth. Indicated time point: week 47, end of study. Vaccination used 300 ug of mutant IDH1 20-mer peptide per dose, with topical imiquimod. For these TCRs, the target antigens are not known. Sequencing was performed on PBMCs, taken from a glioma patient whose treatment included an IDH1 peptide vaccine. The receptors here all came from a man aged 18 to 30 with glioma. Some clones in this sample may be carry-over from other donors' samples.

This chain connects TRBV2 to TRBJ1-3; 7 nucleotides agree with TRBD1. The ends lost 6 bases at V and 5 bases at J; junction bases unmatched: 7. The CDR3 contains 14 residues. Germline V gene lookup returns CDR1 SNHLY and CDR2 FYNNEI. In DNA form, the CDR3 reads TGTGCCAGCAGATTACCAGGGGGGAGAAACACCATATATTTT. This translates into CASRLPGGRNTIYF.

CDR3 residues: CASNRDTPGNTEAFF. CDR3 coding DNA: TGTGCCAGCAATAGGGACACCCCTGGGAACACTGAAGCTTTCTTT. The V and J genes are TRBV6-6 and TRBJ1-1, with D possibly matching TRBD1 (6 bases). Germline V gives CDR1 MNHNY, CDR2 SVGAGI (reference sequence). Trimming removed 7 bases at V and 1 base at J, with 16 bases between. The CDR3 consists of 15 residues.

The chain recombines TRBV7-2 with TRBJ1-1; D not resolved. V gave up 3 bases and J gave up 3 bases, with 8 bases separating them. The CDR3 spans 13 residues. Per the germline V gene, CDR1 is SGHTA and CDR2 is FQGNSA. CDR3 sequence: CASSLWTHTEAFF. The CDR3 DNA sequence: TGTGCCAGCAGCTTGTGGACGCACACTGAAGCTTTCTTT.

This clone has only one observation. This chain links TRBV5-5 with TRBJ1-1; D unresolved. Between the trimmed V and J ends, which lost 0 bases and 2 bases, there was a span of 5 bases. This CDR3 has 13 residues. Germline V gene lookup returns CDR1 SGHKS and CDR2 YYEKEE (reference sequence). CDR3 amino acids: CASSLGVNTEAFF. As DNA, the CDR3 is TGTGCCAGCAGCTTGGGGGTTAACACTGAAGCTTTCTTT.

The chain carries TRBV5-6 and TRBJ1-2; D not resolved. With 0 bases removed from V and 4 bases from J, the gap between germline ends came to 16 bases. Germline values: CDR1 SGHDT, CDR2 YYEEEE. The CDR3 extends over 16 amino acids. The CDR3 here is CASSLDRRHLFYGYTF. The CDR3 DNA is TGTGCCAGCAGCTTGGACCGGAGACACTTGTTCTATGGCTACACCTTC. The variable domain in full, completed from reference TRBV5-6 and TRBJ1-2, reads DAGVTQSPTHLIKTRGQQVTLRCSPKSGHDTVSWYQQALGQGPQFIFQYYEEEERQRGNFPDRFSGHQFPNYSSELNVNALLLGDSALYLCASSLDRRHLFYGYTFGSGTRLTVV.

The CDR3 region is CASSPRQGIIYGYTF. CDR3 DNA sequence: TGTGCCAGCTCACCACGACAGGGAATTATATATGGCTACACCTTC. The chain links TRBV18 to TRBJ1-2; TRBD1 aligns across 7 bases. There are 15 residues in the CDR3. V trimming: 1 base; J trimming: 5 bases; junction bases outside the gene matches: 7. CDR1 is KGHSH, CDR2 LQKENI, per germline. The variable domain in full, with the rest retrieved from reference TRBV18 and TRBJ1-2, is NAGVMQNPRHLVRRRGQEARLRCSPMKGHSHVYWYRQLPEEGLKFMVYLQKENIIDESGMPKERFSAEFPKEGPSILRIQQVVRGDSAAYFCASSPRQGIIYGYTFGSGTRLTVV.

A single count supports this clone. The rearrangement joins TRBV10-3 to TRBJ2-2; TRBD2 might be the D (6 bases). This CDR3 is 13 amino acids long. In germline, CDR1 is ENHRY, CDR2 SYGVKD. Deletions cut 3 bases from V and 9 bases from J, with 11 bases between. The DNA for the CDR3 is TGTGCCATCAGTGAAGTGGAGGGGAGGGAGCTGTTTTTT. Translated: CAISEVEGRELFF.

The rearrangement uses TRBV5-4 and TRBJ1-4; 8 bases match TRBD1. CDR3 length: 14 residues. Germline-derived CDR1 and CDR2 are SGHNT and YYREEE (reference sequence). Unmatched junction bases numbered 3, after V lost 3 bases and J lost 5 bases. The CDR3 spells CASSWTGTNEKLFF. In DNA, the CDR3 is TGTGCCAGCAGCTGGACAGGGACGAATGAAAAACTGTTTTTT.

This clone came up once. The gene calls are TRBV5-1 and TRBJ1-1; perhaps TRBD1 as D (5 bases). With 4 bases removed from V and 4 bases from J, the gap between germline ends came to 14 bases. The CDR3 runs 14 residues. Germline CDR1 SGHRS, CDR2 YFSETQ. The CDR3 is CASSPQGLGTEAFF. CDR3 DNA sequence: TGCGCCAGCAGCCCCCAGGGTCTGGGCACTGAAGCTTTCTTT. The full variable domain, rest sourced from reference TRBV5-1 and TRBJ1-1, is KAGVTQTPRYLIKTRGQQVTLSCSPISGHRSVSWYQQTPGQGLQFLFEYFSETQRNKGNFPGRFSGRQFSNSRSEMNVSTLELGDSALYLCASSPQGLGTEAFFGQGTRLTVV.

CDR3 sequence (DNA): TGTGCCAGCAGCGTAGCGGAGGCACCGGAGCTGTTTTTT. Translated: CASSVAEAPELFF. The chain is built from TRBV9 and TRBJ2-2; D is possibly TRBD2 (5 bases). The CDR3 extends over 13 amino acids. Looked up from germline, CDR1 is SGDLS and CDR2 is YYNGEE. Trimming removed 0 bases from V and 10 bases from J, with 10 bases in between.

The chain's CDR3 is CASSFDRYGYTF. In DNA, the CDR3 is TGTGCCAGCAGCTTCGACCGATATGGCTACACCTTC. The chain carries TRBV7-9 and TRBJ1-2; D remains ambiguous. The CDR3 totals 12 residues. Trimming cost V 3 bases and J 5 bases, with 7 bases left between them. Germline lookup yields CDR1 SEHNR and CDR2 FQNEAQ (reference sequence).

The V call is TRBV6-6, the J call TRBJ1-3, with D possibly matching TRBD1 (6 bases). The CDR3 length is 15 residues. In germline, CDR1 is MNHNY, CDR2 SVGAGI (reference sequence). V was clipped by 0 bases and J by 4 bases, with 10 bases between them. This chain's CDR3 is CASSYSGGWGNTIYF. The DNA for the CDR3 is TGTGCCAGCAGTTACTCAGGGGGTTGGGGAAACACCATATATTTT.

This clone has only a few counts. The chain uses TRBV19 and TRBJ1-3; no firm D call. With 7 bases removed from V and 0 bases from J, the gap between germline ends came to 7 bases. Looked up from germline, CDR1 is LNHDA and CDR2 is SQIVND (reference sequence). The CDR3 extends over 13 amino acids. In DNA, the CDR3 is TGTGCCAGTATCCGGAACTCTGGAAACACCATATATTTT. Amino acids: CASIRNSGNTIYF.

This clone was observed a single time. The chain joins TRBV7-2 to TRBJ2-7; 10 bases match TRBD2. The CDR3 sequence is 17 residues long. Trimming cost V 1 base and J 2 bases; bases outside gene matches: 8. In germline, CDR1 is SGHTA, CDR2 FQGNSA. The CDR3 DNA reads TGTGCCAGCAGCTTAGTTTTAGCGGGAGGCCGCCCCTACGAGCAGTACTTC. Protein: CASSLVLAGGRPYEQYF.

The V gene is TRBV7-9, the J gene TRBJ2-7, with 12 positions matching TRBD2. Unmatched junction bases numbered 6, after V lost 5 bases and J lost 4 bases. The CDR3 totals 15 residues. CDR1 and CDR2 from the germline V gene are SEHNR and FQNEAQ (reference sequence). This chain's CDR3 is CASSIRLAGEYEQYF. For the CDR3, the DNA is TGTGCCAGCAGCATAAGACTAGCGGGGGAGTACGAGCAGTACTTC.

The chain carries TRBV15 and TRBJ1-1, with D unresolved. The CDR3 has 13 residues. Trimming pared 3 bases from V and 5 bases from J, leaving 10 bases between. Germline loops: CDR1 LNHNV, CDR2 YYDKDF (reference sequence). CDR3 coding DNA: TGTGCCACCAGCAGCGGGGTTTGGACTGAAGCTTTCTTT. Its translation is CATSSGVWTEAFF.

The V call is TRBV7-9, the J call TRBJ1-4, with no clear D. This CDR3 is 19 amino acids long. Per the germline V gene, CDR1 is SEHNR and CDR2 is FQNEAQ (reference sequence). Trimming took off 2 bases at V and 8 bases at J, with 27 bases between the two ends. The CDR3 sequence: CASSLPQRFGGPSKEKLFF. In nucleotides, the CDR3 is TGTGCCAGCAGCTTACCGCAGCGGTTCGGTGGGCCCTCGAAGGAAAAACTGTTTTTT. Using reference TRBV7-9 and TRBJ1-4 for the parts outside the CDR3, the full variable domain is DTGVSQNPRHKITKRGQNVTFRCDPISEHNRLYWYRQTLGQGPEFLTYFQNEAQLEKSRLLSDRFSAERPKGSFSTLEIQRTEQGDSAMYLCASSLPQRFGGPSKEKLFFGSGTQLSVL.

The chain links TRBV27 to TRBJ2-2, with D possibly TRBD1 on 6 matching bases. V was cut by 5 bases and J by 1 base, with 11 bases left in between. From germline, CDR1 is MNHEY and CDR2 SMNVEV (reference sequence). This CDR3 is built from 15 residues. As DNA, the CDR3 is TGTGCCAGCAGTAGCTACAGGGAGAACACCGGGGAGCTGTTTTTT. This codes for CASSSYRENTGELFF.

The chain combines TRBV9 with TRBJ2-5, with D possibly being TRBD2 (7 bases). Germline loops: CDR1 SGDLS, CDR2 YYNGEE. The CDR3 length is 15 residues. With 4 bases removed from V and 4 bases from J, the gap between germline ends came to 17 bases. The CDR3 spells CASSIRGGDRETQYF. Here the CDR3 DNA reads TGTGCCAGCAGCATCAGAGGGGGGGATAGAGAGACCCAGTACTTC.

This clone has a handful of counts. The chain uses TRBV30 and TRBJ1-1; D unclear. The ends were cut back, 2 bases at V and 4 bases at J, with 14 bases in the middle. This CDR3 region has 14 residues. CDR1 GTSNPN and CDR2 SVGIG come from the germline V gene (reference sequence). CDR3 amino acids: CAWSSALRGTEAFF. The CDR3 DNA follows: TGTGCCTGGAGTTCAGCACTACGGGGCACTGAAGCTTTCTTT.

CDR3 DNA: TGCGCCAGCAGCCCGACAGGCTCAATGAACACTGAAGCTTTCTTT. Translated, it gives CASSPTGSMNTEAFF. The chain is built from TRBV5-1 and TRBJ1-1; the D gene is possibly TRBD1 (6 bases). CDR1 is SGHRS and CDR2 is YFSETQ in the germline V gene. V lost 4 bases, J lost 0 bases, and 13 bases lay in between. The CDR3 has 15 residues.

The chain is built from TRBV30 and TRBJ1-5; D is undetermined. V dropped 4 bases and J dropped 4 bases, with 8 bases sitting between them. This CDR3 has 12 amino acids. Germline loops: CDR1 GTSNPN, CDR2 SVGIG (reference sequence). The CDR3 here is CAWTLGNQPQHF. CDR3 DNA sequence: TGTGCCTGGACATTGGGGAATCAGCCCCAGCATTTT.

V is TRBV5-1 and J is TRBJ1-3, with D uncertain. CDR1 is SGHRS and CDR2 is YFSETQ in the germline V gene. The CDR3 runs to 16 residues. Trimming removed 6 bases from V and 0 bases from J, with 16 bases in between. CDR3 protein: CASMGSNTNSGNTIYF. The CDR3 DNA follows: TGCGCCAGCATGGGAAGCAATACCAACTCTGGAAACACCATATATTTT.

DNA of the CDR3: TGTGCCACCAGCATGAGGGGGCGCATCGACGAGCAGTACTTC. It is translated as CATSMRGRIDEQYF. The chain combines TRBV15 with TRBJ2-7; 7 bases match TRBD1. There are 14 residues in the CDR3. CDR1 and CDR2 (germline): LNHNV, YYDKDF (reference sequence). The junction had 8 bases not matched to a gene; V was cut back by 4 bases and J by 5 bases.

This chain uses TRBV6-5 with TRBJ1-1, with D perhaps matching TRBD1 (6 bases). This CDR3 has 16 residues. V was clipped by 3 bases and J by 5 bases, with 19 bases between them. Germline values: CDR1 MNHEY, CDR2 SVGAGI. In nucleotides, the CDR3 is TGTGCCAGCAGTTATAAGATAGGCAGGGGACAAACTGAAGCTTTCTTT. It is translated as CASSYKIGRGQTEAFF.

The J gene is TRBJ1-5, the V gene TRBV7-9; 10 nucleotides match TRBD1. CDR1 and CDR2 (germline): SEHNR, FQNEAQ (reference sequence). Unmatched junction bases numbered 9, after V lost 5 bases and J lost 5 bases. The CDR3 contains 16 residues. The chain's CDR3 is CASSQSPGTGDQPQHF. The DNA of the CDR3 is TGTGCCAGCAGCCAAAGCCCCGGGACAGGGGATCAGCCCCAGCATTTT.